This is a list of T cell receptor beta chains from one sample in a study of response to subunit inactivated influenza vaccine. A single record per CDR3 protein comes from TCRdb applying MiXCR to the RT-PCR reads. The repertoire consists of 500,000 to 600,000 distinct CDR3 sequences, with around 11% occurring once and the leading ten covering roughly 10%. Sample: PBMCs from blood, taken on the day of vaccination. These TCRs come from a man over 45 who received an inactivated influenza vaccine. Both conserved end residues are part of each CDR3. Each record gives: V gene, J gene, D gene, clone size, CDR3 DNA, CDR3 protein. D genes are given only for firm matches. Part of the rows lack a size; the others show once, few, many or a class for expanded clones.

V: TRBV7-9; J: TRBJ2-3; D: NA; size: few; DNA: TGTGCCAGCAGCTTAGGCAGGCACGCAGATACGCAGTATTTT; CDR3: CASSLGRHADTQYF
V: TRBV10-3; J: TRBJ1-3; D: NA; size: NA; DNA: TGTGCCATCAGTGAGGCCAGCGACATCTGGGGAAACACCATATATTTT; CDR3: CAISEASDIWGNTIYF
V: TRBV3-1; J: TRBJ1-4; D: TRBD1; size: NA; DNA: TGTGCCAGCAGCCCCGGACAGGGCGAGGGACCTGAAAAACTGTTTTTT; CDR3: CASSPGQGEGPEKLFF
V: TRBV6-2/TRBV6-3; J: TRBJ1-6; D: NA; size: NA; DNA: TGTGCCAGCAGCCCCTGGAATTCACCCCTCCACTTT; CDR3: CASSPWNSPLHF
V: TRBV12-3/TRBV12-4; J: TRBJ1-3; D: NA; size: many; DNA: TGTGCCAGCAGTTTTAACGGAAACACCATATATTTT; CDR3: CASSFNGNTIYF
V: TRBV20-1; J: TRBJ2-3; D: NA; size: NA; DNA: TGCAGTGCTAGAGATTCGGGAACCCGCACAGATACGCAGTATTTT; CDR3: CSARDSGTRTDTQYF
V: TRBV7-8; J: TRBJ2-1; D: NA; size: few; DNA: TGTGCCAGCACCTCTCAGAATGAGCAGTTCTTC; CDR3: CASTSQNEQFF
V: TRBV7-2; J: TRBJ2-2; D: NA; size: few; DNA: TGTGCCAGCAGCTTTGGACAAGACACCGGGGAGCTGTTTTTT; CDR3: CASSFGQDTGELFF
V: TRBV7-9; J: TRBJ1-3; D: TRBD1; size: many; DNA: TGTGCCAGCAGCGACCCGGGACAGGGCCATGGAAACACCATATATTTT; CDR3: CASSDPGQGHGNTIYF
V: TRBV7-9; J: TRBJ2-7; D: TRBD1; size: NA; DNA: TGTGCCAGCAGCAGACAGGGCCCGGTTAACCAGCAGTACTTC; CDR3: CASSRQGPVNQQYF
V: TRBV5-1; J: TRBJ2-1; D: NA; size: many; DNA: TGCGCCAGCAGCTTGGGGCCGGCAGGGGATGAGCAGTTCTTC; CDR3: CASSLGPAGDEQFF
V: TRBV9; J: TRBJ1-1; D: NA; size: NA; DNA: TGTGCCAGCAGCGGCGGGACCACTGAAGCTTTCTTT; CDR3: CASSGGTTEAFF
V: TRBV5-1; J: TRBJ2-3; D: TRBD2; size: few; DNA: TGCGCCAGCAAAGTGGTAGCGGGGGGCACAGATACGCAGTATTTT; CDR3: CASKVVAGGTDTQYF
V: TRBV28; J: TRBJ2-7; D: TRBD1; size: few; DNA: TGTGCCAGCCAAAGTACGGGACAGGGAAAAGGCGAGCAGTACTTC; CDR3: CASQSTGQGKGEQYF
V: TRBV20-1; J: TRBJ2-1; D: TRBD2; size: few; DNA: TGCAGTGCGGGACTAGCGGGGACGGATGAGCAGTTCTTC; CDR3: CSAGLAGTDEQFF
V: TRBV7-9; J: TRBJ2-7; D: TRBD2; size: few; DNA: TGTGCCAGCAGCTTAGCGACGGGACTAGCGGGAGTAAAGGAGCAGTACTTC; CDR3: CASSLATGLAGVKEQYF
V: TRBV12-3/TRBV12-4; J: TRBJ2-2; D: NA; size: many; DNA: TGTGCCAGCAGTCTAGGGTGGGAGATGAACACCGGGGAGCTGTTTTTT; CDR3: CASSLGWEMNTGELFF
V: TRBV12-3/TRBV12-4; J: TRBJ2-2; D: TRBD2; size: few; DNA: TGTGCCAGCAGCTCGGGGGGGACGACTGCCGGGGAGCTGTTTTTT; CDR3: CASSSGGTTAGELFF
V: TRBV7-9; J: TRBJ2-1; D: TRBD2; size: many; DNA: TGTGCCAGCAGCCGGGACTACCGTGAGCAGTTCTTC; CDR3: CASSRDYREQFF
V: TRBV15; J: TRBJ1-5; D: NA; size: NA; DNA: TGTGCCACCAGCTCTCTGTGGGGGGGAAGTCAGCCCCAGCATTTT; CDR3: CATSSLWGGSQPQHF
V: TRBV20-1; J: TRBJ2-2; D: NA; size: NA; DNA: TGCAGTGCTAGAGTGCCCGGACGGGGGGCTGGCACCGGGGAGCTGTTTTTT; CDR3: CSARVPGRGAGTGELFF
V: TRBV6-5; J: TRBJ2-1; D: NA; size: many; DNA: TGTGCCAGCAGTTCCCGCCCGGCCCTTAACAATGAGCAGTTCTTC; CDR3: CASSSRPALNNEQFF
V: TRBV29-1; J: TRBJ2-1; D: TRBD2; size: many; DNA: TGCAGCGTTGGACTCACTAGCGGGACGCATCCGCGGAATGAGCAGTTCTTC; CDR3: CSVGLTSGTHPRNEQFF
V: TRBV6-5; J: TRBJ2-7; D: TRBD2; size: few; DNA: TGTGCCAGCAGTTACTCGACGAGCGGGGGGGACTACGAGCAGTACTTC; CDR3: CASSYSTSGGDYEQYF
V: TRBV25-1; J: TRBJ2-4; D: NA; size: few; DNA: TGTGCCAGCAGTGAATATGGGGGGGCTCAGTACTTC; CDR3: CASSEYGGAQYF
V: TRBV3-1; J: TRBJ2-1; D: NA; size: many; DNA: TGTGCCAGCAGCCCGTCTGGGGCCTCCTACAATGAGCAGTTCTTC; CDR3: CASSPSGASYNEQFF
V: TRBV12-3/TRBV12-4; J: TRBJ2-1; D: NA; size: few; DNA: TGTGCCAGCAGTTCCCGGGACCTCCTGCTCCAGTTCTTC; CDR3: CASSSRDLLLQFF
V: TRBV29-1; J: TRBJ2-5; D: TRBD2; size: NA; DNA: TGCAGCGTTGGGGGACTAGCGGGGAGTATGCCAGAGACCCAGTACTTC; CDR3: CSVGGLAGSMPETQYF
V: TRBV2; J: TRBJ2-7; D: NA; size: once; DNA: TGTGCCAGCAATCGGGATTCCTACGAGCAGTACTTC; CDR3: CASNRDSYEQYF
V: TRBV12-3/TRBV12-4; J: TRBJ1-5; D: NA; size: few; DNA: TGTGCCAGCAGATTGTCAAATCAGCCCCAGCATTTT; CDR3: CASRLSNQPQHF
V: TRBV18; J: TRBJ1-1; D: NA; size: many; DNA: TGTGCCAGCTCACCCAGGACGGAGAACACTGAAGCTTTCTTT; CDR3: CASSPRTENTEAFF
V: TRBV12-3/TRBV12-4; J: TRBJ2-5; D: NA; size: many; DNA: TGTGCCAGCAGTTTAGTACGGGAGACCCAGTACTTC; CDR3: CASSLVRETQYF
V: TRBV6-1; J: TRBJ1-1; D: NA; size: NA; DNA: TGTGCCAGCACCCCGCCTGGACGGACCACTGAAGCTTTCTTT; CDR3: CASTPPGRTTEAFF
V: TRBV6-1; J: TRBJ2-3; D: NA; size: once; DNA: TGTGCCAGCAGTCCTTCAAGCGGGCGCACAGATACGCAGTATTTT; CDR3: CASSPSSGRTDTQYF
V: TRBV18; J: TRBJ1-2; D: NA; size: NA; DNA: TGTGCCAGCTCACCACCCCAGGGCCCGGCCGGGGGCTACACCTTC; CDR3: CASSPPQGPAGGYTF
V: TRBV29-1; J: TRBJ2-1; D: TRBD2; size: few; DNA: TGCAGCGTTGAAGCCGATATAGCGGGGATCGATGAGCAGTTCTTC; CDR3: CSVEADIAGIDEQFF
V: TRBV24-1; J: TRBJ1-5; D: TRBD1; size: few; DNA: TGTGCCACCAGTAGCCACGGACAGGGGGCGAAAGATCAGCCCCAGCATTTT; CDR3: CATSSHGQGAKDQPQHF
V: TRBV2; J: TRBJ2-6; D: TRBD1; size: NA; DNA: TGTGCCAGCAGACATAATACAGGGGCTGGGGCCAACGTCCTGACTTTC; CDR3: CASRHNTGAGANVLTF
V: TRBV12-3/TRBV12-4; J: TRBJ2-7; D: TRBD2; size: large; DNA: TGTGCCAGCTCCCTTAGCGGGTACCAGGGCGAGCAGTACTTC; CDR3: CASSLSGYQGEQYF
V: TRBV6-5; J: TRBJ2-7; D: NA; size: NA; DNA: TGTGCCAGCAGTTATGGGACTGTGAGCTCCTACGAGCAGTACTTC; CDR3: CASSYGTVSSYEQYF
V: TRBV20-1; J: TRBJ1-4; D: NA; size: many; DNA: TGCAGTGCTAGAGGCGAGGACAGTTCTGGGGCTGAAAAACTGTTTTTT; CDR3: CSARGEDSSGAEKLFF
V: TRBV20-1; J: TRBJ2-2; D: TRBD2; size: many; DNA: TGCAGTGCTAGCCGGGGGGGGCCGCACACCGGGGAGCTGTTTTTT; CDR3: CSASRGGPHTGELFF
V: TRBV3-1; J: TRBJ1-1; D: NA; size: few; DNA: TGTGCCAGCAGCCAAGTGAAGGGTCGGGTGAACACTGAAGCTTTCTTT; CDR3: CASSQVKGRVNTEAFF